The clone carrying this T cell receptor (beta chain) was seen ten or more times. Each replicate PCR on the sorted subsets used approximately 180 ng DNA (around 30,000 T cell genomes). Per the study methods: Filtering was not the same, since immunoSEQ gave junction-only sequences without quality scores. Profiling relied on immunoSEQ multiplex PCR, and the TCRdb table lists in-frame clones only, not all of them. The DNA gave D and trimming, while V, J and clone size come from that table. Of over a million clones listed, more than 60% are singletons. This record belongs to a study of shared clonotypes between healthy human individuals. The CDR3 covers 15 residues. Trimming cost V 7 bases and J 4 bases; bases outside gene matches: 6. Germline V gives CDR1 MNHNS, CDR2 SASEGT.

Material for sequencing was memory CD4+ T cells sorted from blood. Subset noted: CD45RA-negative fraction. The clonotype was recovered from a man younger than 30 in good health. The V gene is TRBV6-1, the J gene TRBJ2-3; 12 nucleotides line up with TRBD2. In DNA form, the CDR3 reads TGTGCCAGCATTGGGGGACTAGCGGGCTCAGATACGCAGTATTTT. Residues: CASIGGLAGSDTQYF.